This is a list of T cell receptor beta chains from one sample in a study of CD8+ T cells in alopecia areata. The data were produced by immunoSEQ multiplex PCR, yet TCRdb's version contains in-frame clones alone and is incomplete. The profile shows over 200,000 clones, approximately 52% of them singletons. The sample consisted of CD4+ T cells sorted from blood, taken at week 0. These receptors were collected from a human donor with alopecia areata. CDR3s include the opening cysteine and the closing phenylalanine or tryptophan. The D gene is left open where the match is weak. The listing skips clone size in some rows; elsewhere it reads once, few, many or a size class.

TRBJ1-2 | NA | 13 | NA | TRBV7-9 | CASSLDRGYGYTF | TGTGCCAGCAGCTTAGACCGGGGATATGGCTACACCTTC
TRBJ2-7 | NA | 15 | once | TRBV28 | CASSLGDLKGAEQYF | TGTGCCAGCAGTTTGGGTGACCTGAAAGGGGCCGAGCAGTACTTC
TRBJ2-4 | TRBD1 | 15 | few | TRBV19 | CASKVDRGFVNIQYF | TGTGCCAGTAAGGTCGACAGGGGGTTTGTAAACATTCAGTACTTC
TRBJ2-1 | TRBD1 | 14 | NA | TRBV7-9 | CASSPDRVQNEQFF | TGTGCCAGCAGCCCGGACAGGGTACAGAATGAGCAGTTCTTC
TRBJ2-4 | TRBD2 | 16 | NA | TRBV28 | CASSIIAGGSKNIQYF | TGTGCCAGCAGTATTATAGCGGGAGGGTCAAAAAACATTCAGTACTTC
TRBJ1-1 | NA | 13 | NA | TRBV5-1 | CASSLEWATEAFF | TGCGCCAGCAGCTTGGAGTGGGCGACTGAAGCTTTCTTT
TRBJ2-1 | TRBD2 | 16 | NA | TRBV5-1 | CASSSGTSGGYNEQFF | TGCGCCAGCAGCTCGGGGACCAGCGGGGGGTACAATGAGCAGTTCTTC
TRBJ1-1 | NA | 14 | NA | TRBV29-1 | CSVDSGLRNTEAFF | TGCAGCGTTGATTCGGGACTCCGGAACACTGAAGCTTTCTTT
TRBJ2-3 | NA | 10 | NA | TRBV29-1 | CSALTDTQYF | TGCAGCGCACTCACAGATACGCAGTATTTT
TRBJ1-1 | TRBD1 | 15 | NA | TRBV30 | CAWRDPDREGAEAFF | TGTGCCTGGAGGGACCCGGACAGGGAGGGAGCTGAAGCTTTCTTT
TRBJ2-7 | NA | 12 | once | TRBV6-5 | CASSGTTYEQYF | TGTGCCAGCAGTGGGACAACCTACGAGCAGTACTTC
TRBJ1-6 | NA | 13 | few | TRBV18 | CATKSRPDSPLHF | TGTGCCACCAAATCACGCCCAGATTCACCCCTCCACTTT
TRBJ2-7 | NA | 14 | NA | TRBV7-6 | CASSSGRRGLEQYF | TGTGCCAGCAGCTCAGGACGCCGCGGGTTGGAGCAGTACTTC
TRBJ2-3 | TRBD2 | 14 | few | TRBV29-1 | CSVIAGGPGDTQYF | TGCAGCGTCATAGCGGGGGGGCCAGGAGATACGCAGTATTTT
TRBJ1-1 | TRBD1 | 14 | NA | TRBV30 | CAWSALIQGGYAFF | TGTGCCTGGAGTGCACTGATACAGGGGGGGTATGCTTTCTTT
TRBJ2-7 | NA | 10 | NA | TRBV20-1 | CSARSYEQYF | TGCAGTGCGAGATCCTACGAGCAGTACTTC
TRBJ1-1 | TRBD1 | 13 | NA | TRBV5-1 | CASSSNRGREAFF | TGCGCCAGCAGTTCCAACAGGGGACGTGAAGCTTTCTTT
TRBJ2-7 | NA | 14 | NA | TRBV15 | CATCPGGRSYEQYF | TGTGCCACCTGCCCCGGGGGGCGCTCCTACGAGCAGTACTTC
TRBJ1-5 | NA | 14 | NA | TRBV2 | CASSESVSNQPQHF | TGTGCCAGCAGTGAATCTGTGAGCAATCAGCCCCAGCATTTT
TRBJ2-1 | TRBD2 | 21 | few | TRBV5-1 | CASSAPNGTSGRAYSYNEQFF | TGCGCCAGCAGCGCCCCTAACGGGACTAGCGGGAGGGCCTATTCCTACAATGAGCAGTTCTTC
TRBJ2-1 | TRBD2 | 14 | NA | TRBV5-4 | CASSSGTSGNEQFF | TGTGCCAGCAGCTCCGGGACTAGCGGGAATGAGCAGTTCTTC
TRBJ1-2 | NA | 11 | once | TRBV30 | CAWSGPHGYTF | TGTGCCTGGAGCGGGCCCCATGGCTACACCTTC
TRBJ2-3 | NA | 14 | NA | TRBV29-1 | CSVVASGTTDTQYF | TGCAGCGTTGTAGCTTCAGGGACCACAGATACGCAGTATTTT
TRBJ2-6 | TRBD2 | 18 | NA | TRBV5-4 | CASSGRLAGGPGANVLTF | TGTGCCAGCAGCGGACGACTAGCGGGGGGGCCTGGGGCCAACGTCCTGACTTTC
TRBJ1-2 | NA | 11 | NA | TRBV29-1 | CSTQSFYGYTF | TGCAGCACCCAAAGTTTCTATGGCTACACCTTC
TRBJ2-7 | NA | 14 | NA | TRBV25-1 | CASSFGQGKYEQYF | TGTGCCAGCAGTTTCGGGCAGGGGAAATACGAGCAGTACTTC
TRBJ2-5 | TRBD1 | 15 | few | TRBV6-5 | CASRDGTAYQETQYF | TGTGCCAGCAGAGACGGGACAGCGTACCAAGAGACCCAGTACTTC
TRBJ2-7 | TRBD2 | 16 | NA | TRBV6-5 | CASSYSKAGTYGEQYF | TGTGCCAGCAGTTACTCGAAAGCGGGGACCTACGGCGAGCAGTACTTC
TRBJ1-2 | NA | 13 | NA | TRBV4-2 | CASSQGENYGYTF | TGTGCCAGCAGCCAAGGGGAGAACTATGGCTACACCTTC
TRBJ2-6 | TRBD1 | 19 | few | TRBV29-1 | CSVEGPPGQGLAGANVLTF | TGCAGCGTTGAGGGACCTCCGGGACAGGGCCTTGCTGGGGCCAACGTCCTGACTTTC
TRBJ2-3 | TRBD1 | 14 | NA | TRBV7-8 | CASSSSGTADTQYF | TGTGCCAGCAGCAGCTCGGGGACAGCAGATACGCAGTATTTT
TRBJ2-4 | TRBD2 | 14 | once | TRBV18 | CASSPPAGGDIQYF | TGTGCCAGCTCACCACCGGCGGGGGGGGACATTCAGTACTTC
TRBJ2-7 | NA | 12 | NA | TRBV19 | CASSTKMDEQYF | TGTGCCAGTAGTACGAAGATGGACGAGCAGTACTTC
TRBJ2-4 | NA | 14 | NA | TRBV27 | CASSLGAGKNIQYF | TGTGCCAGCAGTTTGGGGGCAGGCAAAAACATTCAGTACTTC
TRBJ2-3 | NA | 13 | NA | TRBV9 | CASSPTSPDTQYF | TGTGCCAGCAGCCCCACCTCTCCAGATACGCAGTATTTT
TRBJ2-7 | TRBD2 | 14 | NA | TRBV25-1 | CASSFPGLAPEQYF | TGTGCCAGCAGCTTTCCGGGACTAGCGCCCGAGCAGTACTTC
TRBJ2-7 | NA | 14 | NA | TRBV2 | CASSAPLGTYEQYF | TGTGCCAGCAGTGCTCCGTTGGGGACCTACGAGCAGTACTTC
TRBJ2-7 | NA | 16 | NA | TRBV7-9 | CASSSFRDRGVYEQYF | TGTGCCAGCAGCTCGTTCCGGGACCGTGGGGTTTACGAGCAGTACTTC
TRBJ2-7 | TRBD2 | 14 | few | TRBV30 | CAWMLAGGPDEQYF | TGTGCCTGGATGCTAGCGGGAGGGCCGGACGAGCAGTACTTC
TRBJ1-5 | NA | 13 | NA | TRBV2 | CASRANLNQPQHF | TGTGCCAGCAGGGCAAATCTCAATCAGCCCCAGCATTTT
TRBJ2-2 | TRBD1 | 18 | few | TRBV23-1 | CASSQSGGGQGRTGELFF | TGCGCCAGCAGTCAATCGGGGGGAGGACAGGGTCGGACCGGGGAGCTGTTTTTT
TRBJ2-3 | NA | 17 | NA | TRBV7-9 | CASSPLTRGRETDTQYF | TGTGCCAGCAGCCCCCTGACCCGGGGGCGGGAAACAGATACGCAGTATTTT
TRBJ2-3 | NA | 16 | NA | TRBV15 | CATSRDLPGSTDTQYF | TGTGCCACCAGCAGAGATCTTCCGGGAAGCACAGATACGCAGTATTTT
TRBJ1-1 | TRBD1 | 15 | NA | TRBV2 | CASSQSGTGITEAFF | TGTGCCAGCAGTCAATCCGGGACAGGGATCACTGAAGCTTTCTTT
TRBJ1-5 | NA | 12 | NA | TRBV6-5 | CASSHPNQPQHF | TGTGCCAGCAGCCACCCCAATCAGCCCCAGCATTTT
TRBJ1-2 | NA | 17 | NA | TRBV13 | CASSLQLYKGSNYGYTF | TGTGCCAGCAGCCTACAGTTATACAAGGGAAGCAACTATGGCTACACCTTC
TRBJ2-6 | NA | 15 | few | TRBV7-3 | CASSLGSSGANVLTF | TGTGCCAGCAGCTTGGGAAGCTCTGGGGCCAACGTCCTGACTTTC
TRBJ2-1 | NA | 14 | NA | TRBV10-1 | CASSATRGYNEQFF | TGCGCCAGCAGTGCAACGAGGGGCTACAATGAGCAGTTCTTC
TRBJ1-1 | NA | 13 | NA | TRBV29-1 | CSVGDSMNTEAFF | TGCAGCGTTGGGGATTCGATGAACACTGAAGCTTTCTTT
TRBJ2-3 | NA | 15 | once | TRBV7-9 | CASSLGLGGADTQYF | TGTGCCAGCAGCTTAGGTCTGGGGGGAGCAGATACGCAGTATTTT
TRBJ2-1 | TRBD2 | 13 | NA | TRBV6-5 | CASSYGLAGVSFF | TGTGCCAGCAGTTACGGACTAGCGGGAGTCTCGTTCTTC
TRBJ2-2 | NA | 16 | NA | TRBV30 | CAWRVSELLNTGELFF | TGTGCCTGGAGGGTATCAGAACTACTGAACACCGGGGAGCTGTTTTTT
TRBJ2-3 | TRBD1 | 16 | once | TRBV7-9 | CASSSRTGSVADTQYF | TGTGCCAGCAGCTCAAGGACAGGGTCAGTGGCAGATACGCAGTATTTT